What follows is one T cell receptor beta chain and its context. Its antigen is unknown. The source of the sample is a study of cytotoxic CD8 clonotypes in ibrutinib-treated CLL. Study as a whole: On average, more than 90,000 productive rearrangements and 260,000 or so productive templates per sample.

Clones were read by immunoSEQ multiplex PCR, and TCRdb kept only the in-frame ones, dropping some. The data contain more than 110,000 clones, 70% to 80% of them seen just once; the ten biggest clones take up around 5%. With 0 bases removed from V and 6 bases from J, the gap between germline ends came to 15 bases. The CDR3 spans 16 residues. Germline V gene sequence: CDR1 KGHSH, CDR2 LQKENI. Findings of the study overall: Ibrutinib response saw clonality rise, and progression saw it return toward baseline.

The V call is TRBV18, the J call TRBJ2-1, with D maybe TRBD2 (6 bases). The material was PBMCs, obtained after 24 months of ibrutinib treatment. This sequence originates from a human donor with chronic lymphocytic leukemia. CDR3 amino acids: CASSPPAAGPLNEQFF. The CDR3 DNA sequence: TGTGCCAGCTCACCACCGGCCGCGGGGCCCCTCAATGAGCAGTTCTTC.